Listed below are T cell receptor beta chains from one sample, sequenced in a study of a mutant IDH1 vaccine in newly diagnosed glioma. Assay used: immunoSEQ multiplex PCR; TCRdb lists only in-frame clones, some missing. The sample shows tens of thousands of clones, about four fifths of them seen only once. The specimen was PBMCs, collected from a glioma patient treated with radiotherapy, temozolomide or both. All receptors come from a man aged 35 to 55 with glioma. Some clones in this sample may be carry-over from other donors' samples. The conserved cysteine and the conserved F or W are not part of the CDR3 here.

v_gene	j_gene	CDR3aa
TRBV27	TRBJ2-5	ASKGQGVETQY